The next 7 T cell receptor beta chains were all read from a single sample in a study of blood T cell repertoires in COVID-19. The table came from immunoSEQ multiplex PCR; TCRdb's copy has only in-frame clones and leaves some out. The sample includes around 210,000 clones, 84% seen only once; the top ten take roughly 7.6%. The sample consisted of peripheral blood. The receptors derive from a woman older than 75 with COVID-19, enrolled during active disease.

The chain couples TRBV18 to TRBJ2-3; D is perhaps TRBD2 (5 bases). V gave up 3 bases and J gave up 0 bases, with 10 bases separating them. This CDR3 region has 15 residues. The germline CDR1 and CDR2 sequences are KGHSH and LQKENI. The CDR3 sequence: CASSPEPGSTDTQYF. CDR3 coding DNA: TGTGCCAGCTCACCCGAACCGGGGAGCACAGATACGCAGTATTTT.

The chain employs TRBV27 and TRBJ1-6; D is undetermined. Trimming left V 5 bases short and J 6 bases short, with 20 bases between. The CDR3 sequence is 17 residues long. In germline, CDR1 is MNHEY, CDR2 SMNVEV (reference sequence). The CDR3 loop reads CASSPRPGVARNSPLHF. For the CDR3, the DNA is TGTGCCAGCAGTCCACGCCCCGGGGTTGCTCGTAATTCACCCCTCCACTTT.

This sequence joins TRBV19 and TRBJ1-5, with TRBD1 as a possible D gene (6 bases). The CDR3 totals 13 residues. The V end was cut by 3 bases, the J end by 10 bases, with 13 bases between. CDR1 LNHDA and CDR2 SQIVND come from the germline V gene (reference sequence). The CDR3 DNA follows: TGTGCCAGTAGTATCGAGACCAGGGGCCCCCAGCATTTT. Residues: CASSIETRGPQHF.

In this sample, this clone turned up once. The rearrangement links TRBV5-1 to TRBJ2-1; D uncertain. This CDR3 has 14 amino acids. V was clipped by 1 base and J by 6 bases, with 11 bases between them. Germline-derived CDR1 and CDR2 are SGHRS and YFSETQ. CDR3 in amino acids: CASSLWSRSNEQFF. CDR3 nucleotides: TGCGCCAGCAGCTTGTGGTCCAGGTCCAATGAGCAGTTCTTC.

This clone was recorded once. In DNA, the CDR3 is TGTGCCAGCAGCCAGGGGACAGCGGCAGATACGCAGTATTTT. This encodes CASSQGTAADTQYF. V and J are TRBV6-6 and TRBJ2-3; TRBD1 agrees at 7 bases. This CDR3 spans 14 amino acids. CDR1 is MNHNY, CDR2 SVGAGI, per germline (reference sequence). Trimming took 6 bases from V and 4 from J; bases not matched to a gene: 7.

The chain combines TRBV7-3 with TRBJ1-2; 11 nucleotides match TRBD1. V gave up 2 bases and J gave up 6 bases; unmatched junction bases: 5. Germline V gene lookup returns CDR1 SGHTA and CDR2 FQGTGA. This CDR3 has 15 amino acids. The CDR3 DNA is TGTGCCAGCAGCTTAGGGACAGGGGGGTGGGATGGCTACACCTTC. Protein product: CASSLGTGGWDGYTF. Full variable domain (remainder filled in from reference TRBV7-3 and TRBJ1-2): GAGVSQTPSNKVTEKGKYVELRCDPISGHTALYWYRQSLGQGPEFLIYFQGTGAADDSGLPNDRFFAVRPEGSVSTLKIQRTERGDSAVYLCASSLGTGGWDGYTFGSGTRLTVV.

This chain joins TRBV7-9 and TRBJ2-7, with D tentatively TRBD2 (6 bases). The CDR3 has 12 amino acids. Trimming pared 4 bases from V and 3 bases from J, leaving 7 bases between. Germline V lookup: CDR1 SEHNR, CDR2 FQNEAQ (reference sequence). The CDR3, as DNA: TGTGCCAGCAGCTCGGGACTCTACGAGCAGTACTTC. The encoded protein is CASSSGLYEQYF.